The 21 T cell receptor beta chains in this list originate from one sample, sequenced in a study of CD8 T cells in ankylosing spondylitis. In TCRdb, the 5' RACE reads were re-called with MiXCR into one record per CDR3 protein. This sample has about 150,000 distinct CDR3 sequences, with about 42% found just once. Material for sequencing was synovial fluid, either unsorted or a sorted T cell fraction (not recorded which). The receptors stem from a male donor with ankylosing spondylitis.

In its sample, this clonotype was seen a few times. The chain's CDR3 is CASSLRWERVHNEQFF. The CDR3 bases are TGTGCCAGCAGCCTCAGATGGGAAAGGGTACACAATGAGCAGTTCTTC. V usage is TRBV12-3 or TRBV12-4 and J usage is TRBJ2-1, with no clear D. CDR3 length equals 16 residues. Trimming removed 6 bases from V and 5 bases from J, with 20 bases in between.

The V and J genes are TRBV13 and TRBJ2-3; 13 bases are a match to TRBD2. The CDR3 is made up of 18 amino acids. J lost 1 base, V lost 4 bases, and 8 bases had no gene match. CDR1 is PRHDT and CDR2 is FYEKMQ in the germline V gene (reference sequence). The DNA for the CDR3 is TGTGCCAGCAGCTCTCATTGGACTAGCGGGAGACGCACAGATACGCAGTATTTT. Protein product: CASSSHWTSGRRTDTQYF.

The chain is built from TRBV5-6 and TRBJ1-5; weak D call: TRBD1 (6 bases). The length of the CDR3 is 16 residues. Germline CDR1 is SGHDT and CDR2 is YYEEEE. V was pared by 0 bases and J by 4 bases, with 14 bases between. The CDR3, as DNA: TGTGCCAGCAGCTTGGGGTCGGGGGGCGTAAATCAGCCCCAGCATTTT. Amino acids: CASSLGSGGVNQPQHF.

In this sample, this clonotype turned up a few times. V and J are TRBV7-9 and TRBJ1-2; tentatively, D is TRBD1 (6 bases). The CDR3 has 16 amino acids. Trimming took 5 bases from V and 1 from J, leaving 17 bases between them. Germline V gene lookup returns CDR1 SEHNR and CDR2 FQNEAQ (reference sequence). CDR3 sequence reads: CASSHSSGGGNYGYTF. The CDR3 nucleotides read TGTGCCAGCAGCCATTCCTCCGGGGGCGGTAACTATGGCTACACCTTC.

In nucleotides, the CDR3 is TGTGCCAGCAGTACGCAGGGGGGAGCCGGGGAGCTGTTTTTT. As protein: CASSTQGGAGELFF. The gene calls are TRBV12-3 or TRBV12-4 and TRBJ2-2; possible D gene TRBD1, 7 bases. The CDR3 has 14 residues. Trimming left V 5 bases short and J 6 bases short, with 13 bases between.

This clonotype was counted a few times. This chain links TRBV10-3 with TRBJ2-7; D is uncertain. The ends were cut back, 4 bases at V and 0 bases at J, with 4 bases in the middle. The CDR3 is 12 residues long. Germline V gene data show CDR1 as ENHRY and CDR2 as SYGVKD. DNA for the CDR3: TGTGCCATCAGTGGGGACTCCTACGAGCAGTACTTC. As protein: CAISGDSYEQYF.

The chain links TRBV4-2 to TRBJ2-2; 9 nucleotides line up with TRBD2. Germline CDR1 is LGHNA and CDR2 is YNFKEQ. The CDR3 has 17 amino acids. Trimming cost V 1 base and J 7 bases; bases outside gene matches: 10. For the CDR3, the DNA is TGTGCCAGCAGCCAAGTAAGGACTAGCGTTCGTGGCGGGGAGCTGTTTTTT. Its protein product is CASSQVRTSVRGGELFF.

This clonotype occurred many times. The chain recombines TRBV10-3 with TRBJ2-7, with 7 bases identical to TRBD1. With V trimmed by 2 bases and J by 0 bases, 4 bases remained unmatched. Germline loops: CDR1 ENHRY, CDR2 SYGVKD. CDR3 length equals 15 residues. CDR3 coding DNA: TGTGCCATCAGTGAGCCCGGGACAGCCTCCTACGAGCAGTACTTC. Residues: CAISEPGTASYEQYF.

V is TRBV12-3 or TRBV12-4 and J is TRBJ2-2; 10 nucleotides match TRBD1. After removal of 6 bases from V and 6 bases from J, the junction contained 4 bases not matched to a gene. This CDR3 is 14 amino acids long. In nucleotides, the CDR3 is TGTGCCAGCAGAGGGGACAGGGGATCCGGGGAGCTGTTTTTT. Its translation is CASRGDRGSGELFF.

This clonotype was seen a single time. The chain recombines TRBV18 with TRBJ2-7, with D uncertain. Trimming removed 1 base at V and 2 bases at J, with 6 bases between. Germline V CDR1 and CDR2: KGHSH, LQKENI. This CDR3 region has 13 residues. The CDR3 here is CASSPLQTYEQYF. The DNA for the CDR3 is TGTGCCAGCTCACCACTTCAGACCTACGAGCAGTACTTC.

This clonotype has only a few counts. The gene calls are TRBV12-3 or TRBV12-4 and TRBJ1-2; no clear D gene. CDR3 size: 14 residues. The V and J ends lost 4 bases and 8 bases respectively, with 17 bases between them. CDR3 region: CASSSRPSHWGYTF. CDR3 nucleotide sequence: TGTGCCAGCAGTTCGCGCCCCAGCCATTGGGGCTACACCTTC.

This clonotype appeared a few times. J is TRBJ2-5 and V is TRBV29-1; TRBD2 agrees at 9 bases. The CDR3 covers 13 residues. V lost 7 bases and J lost 1; bases outside the gene matches: 4. Germline V gives CDR1 SQVTM, CDR2 ANQGSEA. The CDR3 bases are TGCAGCGCTCCTAGCGGGATCCAAGAGACCCAGTACTTC. It codes for CSAPSGIQETQYF.

This chain connects TRBV4-1 to TRBJ2-1; D is possibly TRBD2 (6 bases). With 0 bases removed from V and 4 bases from J, the gap between germline ends came to 10 bases. Per the germline V gene, CDR1 is MGHRA and CDR2 is YSYEKL. The CDR3 is 15 residues long. CDR3 region: CASSQDVGGYNEQFF. In nucleotides, the CDR3 is TGCGCCAGCAGCCAAGATGTCGGGGGTTACAATGAGCAGTTCTTC.

Here the CDR3 reads CASSPKGRVFWNGNQPQHF. Written as DNA, the CDR3 is TGTGCCAGCAGCCCGAAGGGCAGGGTTTTCTGGAACGGCAATCAGCCCCAGCATTTT. The chain combines TRBV7-8 with TRBJ1-5; possibly TRBD1 for D (5 bases). Trimming left V 5 bases short and J 2 bases short, with 25 bases between. CDR1 and CDR2 from the germline V gene are SGHVS and FQNEAQ. The CDR3 runs to 19 residues.

This chain uses TRBV10-2 with TRBJ2-3; weak D call: TRBD2 (6 bases). Germline CDR1 reads WSHSY; CDR2 reads SAAADI. V lost 3 bases and J lost 2, with 21 bases in between. The CDR3 length is 18 residues. DNA for the CDR3: TGCGCCAGCAGTGAATTCCTCGGGGCGGGGCAAACCACAGATACGCAGTATTTT. It encodes CASSEFLGAGQTTDTQYF.

This clonotype was seen a single time. The chain links TRBV7-6 to TRBJ2-1; possible D gene TRBD1, 6 bases. The V gene lost 2 bases and the J gene lost 8 bases, with 13 bases spanning the gap. CDR3 length equals 14 residues. Germline assignment: CDR1 SGHVS and CDR2 FNYEAQ. This CDR3 reads CASSLNRAWYEQFF. CDR3 DNA sequence: TGTGCCAGCAGCTTAAACAGGGCCTGGTATGAGCAGTTCTTC.

The V gene is TRBV29-1, the J gene TRBJ2-7; 14 bases match TRBD2. J gave up 2 bases and V 3 bases, and 0 bases lay outside the gene matches. CDR1 and CDR2 (germline): SQVTM, ANQGSEA. This CDR3 region has 14 residues. CDR3 residues: CSVEGLAGAYEQYF. As DNA, the CDR3 is TGCAGCGTTGAGGGACTAGCGGGGGCCTACGAGCAGTACTTC.

This chain joins TRBV11-1 and TRBJ2-7, with D perhaps given as TRBD1 or TRBD2 (5 bases each). V was trimmed by 1 base and J by 3 bases, leaving 22 bases between them. CDR1 and CDR2 (germline): SGHAT, FQDESV (reference sequence). The CDR3 is 18 residues long. The CDR3 DNA follows: TGTGCCAGCAGCTTAGGCCCACGGGGACCTAACTTGCTCTACGAGCAGTACTTC. This codes for CASSLGPRGPNLLYEQYF.

This clonotype has more than one count but fewer than ten. The rearrangement uses TRBV4-3 and TRBJ1-1; D gene uncertain. The CDR3 length is 14 residues. The V end was cut by 0 bases, the J end by 8 bases, with 13 bases between. Germline V gene lookup returns CDR1 LGHNA and CDR2 YSLEER. CDR3 amino acids: CASSQDDSRFEAFF. For the CDR3, the DNA is TGCGCCAGCAGCCAAGACGACTCGCGCTTCGAAGCTTTCTTT.

The chain has TRBV28 and TRBJ1-6; D may be TRBD1 (5 bases). This CDR3 is 15 amino acids long. CDR1 and CDR2 (germline): MDHEN, SYDVKM. The ends were cut back, 6 bases at V and 7 bases at J, with 16 bases in the middle. CDR3 sequence reads: CASRGGTRGNSPLHF. CDR3 nucleotide sequence: TGTGCCAGCAGGGGTGGAACAAGGGGCAATTCACCCCTCCACTTT. Drawing the rest from reference TRBV28 and TRBJ1-6, the complete variable domain is DVKVTQSSRYLVKRTGEKVFLECVQDMDHENMFWYRQDPGLGLRLIYFSYDVKMKEKGDIPEGYSVSREKKERFSLILESASTNQTSMYLCASRGGTRGNSPLHFGNGTRLTVT.

The chain couples TRBV4-2 to TRBJ2-5; D possibly corresponds to TRBD2 (5 bases). This CDR3 spans 15 amino acids. With 0 bases removed from V and 1 base from J, the gap between germline ends came to 9 bases. CDR1 and CDR2 (germline): LGHNA, YNFKEQ. In DNA form, the CDR3 reads TGTGCCAGCAGCCAAGATGGGGAGTCCCAAGAGACCCAGTACTTC. It encodes CASSQDGESQETQYF.